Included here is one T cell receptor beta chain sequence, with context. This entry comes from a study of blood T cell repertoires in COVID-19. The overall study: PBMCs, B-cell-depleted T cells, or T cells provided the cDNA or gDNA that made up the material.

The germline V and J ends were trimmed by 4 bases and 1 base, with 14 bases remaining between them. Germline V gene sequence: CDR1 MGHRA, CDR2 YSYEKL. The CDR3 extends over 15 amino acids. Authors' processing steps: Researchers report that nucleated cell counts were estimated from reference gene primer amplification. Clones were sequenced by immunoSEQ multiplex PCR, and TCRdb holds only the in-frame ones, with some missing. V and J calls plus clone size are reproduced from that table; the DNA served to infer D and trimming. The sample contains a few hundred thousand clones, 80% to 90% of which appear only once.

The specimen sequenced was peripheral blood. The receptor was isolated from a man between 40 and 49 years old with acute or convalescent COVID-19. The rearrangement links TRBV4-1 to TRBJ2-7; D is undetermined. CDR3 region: CASSPSGGQSYEQYF. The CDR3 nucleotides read TGCGCCAGCAGCCCCTCCGGTGGGCAGTCCTACGAGCAGTACTTC.